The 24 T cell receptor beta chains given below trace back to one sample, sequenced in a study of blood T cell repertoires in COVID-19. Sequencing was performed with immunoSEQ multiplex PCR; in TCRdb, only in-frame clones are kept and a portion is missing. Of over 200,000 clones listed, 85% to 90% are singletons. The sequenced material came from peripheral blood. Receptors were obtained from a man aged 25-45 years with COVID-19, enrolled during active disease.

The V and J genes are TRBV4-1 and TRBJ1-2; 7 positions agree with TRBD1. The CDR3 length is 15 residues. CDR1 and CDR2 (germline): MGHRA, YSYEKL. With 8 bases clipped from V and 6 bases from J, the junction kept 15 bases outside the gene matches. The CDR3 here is CASSREGARGNGYTF. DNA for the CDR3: TGCGCCAGCTCCCGGGAGGGGGCTCGAGGGAATGGCTACACCTTC.

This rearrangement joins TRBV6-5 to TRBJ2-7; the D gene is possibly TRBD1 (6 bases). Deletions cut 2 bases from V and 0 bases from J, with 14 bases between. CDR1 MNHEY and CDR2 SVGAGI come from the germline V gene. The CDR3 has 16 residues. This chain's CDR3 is CASSYQRTAYSYEQYF. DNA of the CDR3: TGTGCCAGCAGTTACCAAAGGACAGCTTACTCCTACGAGCAGTACTTC.

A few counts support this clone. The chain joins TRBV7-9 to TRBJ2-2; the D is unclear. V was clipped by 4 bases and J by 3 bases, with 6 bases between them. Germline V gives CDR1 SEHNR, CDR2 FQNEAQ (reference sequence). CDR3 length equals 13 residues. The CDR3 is CASSSRDTGELFF. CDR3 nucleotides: TGTGCCAGCAGCTCCCGGGACACCGGGGAGCTGTTTTTT. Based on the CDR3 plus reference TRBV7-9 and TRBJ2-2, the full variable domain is DTGVSQNPRHKITKRGQNVTFRCDPISEHNRLYWYRQTLGQGPEFLTYFQNEAQLEKSRLLSDRFSAERPKGSFSTLEIQRTEQGDSAMYLCASSSRDTGELFFGEGSRLTVL.

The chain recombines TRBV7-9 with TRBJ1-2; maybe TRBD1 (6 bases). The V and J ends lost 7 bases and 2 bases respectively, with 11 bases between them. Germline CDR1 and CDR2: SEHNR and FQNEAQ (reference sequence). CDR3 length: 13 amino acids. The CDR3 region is CASNQGLNYGYTF. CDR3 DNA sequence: TGTGCCAGCAACCAGGGGTTAAACTATGGCTACACCTTC.

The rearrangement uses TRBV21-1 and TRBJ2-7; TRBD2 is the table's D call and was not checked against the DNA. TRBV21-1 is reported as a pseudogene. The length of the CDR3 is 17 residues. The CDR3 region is CASIPALKRSDRYEQYF. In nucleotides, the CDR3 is TGTGCCAGTATTCCCGCCCTGAAGAGGAGCGATCGGTACGAGCAGTACTTC.

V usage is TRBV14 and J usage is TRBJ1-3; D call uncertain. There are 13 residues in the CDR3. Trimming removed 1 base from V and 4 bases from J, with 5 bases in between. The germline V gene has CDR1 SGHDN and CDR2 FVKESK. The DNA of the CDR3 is TGTGCCAGCAGCCAAGCTTCGGGAAACACCATATATTTT. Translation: CASSQASGNTIYF.

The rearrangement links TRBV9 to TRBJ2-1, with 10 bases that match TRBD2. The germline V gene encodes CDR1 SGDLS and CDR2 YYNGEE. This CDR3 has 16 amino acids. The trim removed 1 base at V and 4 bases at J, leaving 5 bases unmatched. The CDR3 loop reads CASSVPSGGGYNEQFF. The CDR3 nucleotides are TGTGCCAGCAGCGTACCTAGCGGGGGAGGGTACAATGAGCAGTTCTTC.

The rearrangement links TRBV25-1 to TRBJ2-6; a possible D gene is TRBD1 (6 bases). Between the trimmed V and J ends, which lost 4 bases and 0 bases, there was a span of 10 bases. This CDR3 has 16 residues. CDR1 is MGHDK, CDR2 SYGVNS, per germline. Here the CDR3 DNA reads TGTGCCAGCAGTGCCTCGACAGGCTCTGGGGCCAACGTCCTGACTTTC. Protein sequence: CASSASTGSGANVLTF.

CDR3 region: CASSVLGGASNQPQHF. The CDR3 nucleotides are TGTGCCAGCAGTGTACTCGGGGGAGCGAGCAATCAGCCCCAGCATTTT. The chain couples TRBV6-1 to TRBJ1-5; possible D gene TRBD1, 5 bases. V was clipped by 4 bases and J by 1 base, with 14 bases between them. This CDR3 contains 16 residues. Per the germline V gene, CDR1 is MNHNS and CDR2 is SASEGT.

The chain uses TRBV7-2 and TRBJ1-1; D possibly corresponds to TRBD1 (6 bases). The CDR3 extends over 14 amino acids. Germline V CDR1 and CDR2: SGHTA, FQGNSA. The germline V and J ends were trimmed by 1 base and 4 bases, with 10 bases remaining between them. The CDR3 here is CASSLVGRGTEAFF. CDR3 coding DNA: TGTGCCAGCAGCTTAGTTGGCAGGGGCACTGAAGCTTTCTTT. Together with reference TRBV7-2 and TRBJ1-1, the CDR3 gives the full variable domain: GAGVSQSPSNKVTEKGKDVELRCDPISGHTALYWYRQSLGQGLEFLIYFQGNSAPDKSGLPSDRFSAERTGGSVSTLTIQRTQQEDSAVYLCASSLVGRGTEAFFGQGTRLTVV.

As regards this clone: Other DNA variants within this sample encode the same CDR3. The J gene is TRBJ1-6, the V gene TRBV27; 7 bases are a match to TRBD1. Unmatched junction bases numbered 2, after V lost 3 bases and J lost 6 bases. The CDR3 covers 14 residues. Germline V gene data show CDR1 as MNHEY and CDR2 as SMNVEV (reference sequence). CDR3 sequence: CASSLYRGNSPLHF. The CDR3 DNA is TGTGCCAGCAGTTTGTACAGGGGTAATTCACCCCTCCACTTT.

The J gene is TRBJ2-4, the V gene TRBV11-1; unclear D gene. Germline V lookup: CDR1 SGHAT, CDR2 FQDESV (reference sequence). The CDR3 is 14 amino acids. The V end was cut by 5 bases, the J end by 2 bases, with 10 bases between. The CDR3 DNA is TGTGCCAGCAGCCCTAGTACATCCAAAAACATTCAGTACTTC. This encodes CASSPSTSKNIQYF.

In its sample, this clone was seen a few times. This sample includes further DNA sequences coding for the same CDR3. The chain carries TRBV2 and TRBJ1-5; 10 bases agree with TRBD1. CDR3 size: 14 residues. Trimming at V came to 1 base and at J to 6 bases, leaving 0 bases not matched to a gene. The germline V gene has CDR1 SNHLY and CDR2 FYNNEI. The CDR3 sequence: CASSEGTGGQPQHF. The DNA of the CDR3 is TGTGCCAGCAGTGAAGGGACAGGGGGTCAGCCCCAGCATTTT.

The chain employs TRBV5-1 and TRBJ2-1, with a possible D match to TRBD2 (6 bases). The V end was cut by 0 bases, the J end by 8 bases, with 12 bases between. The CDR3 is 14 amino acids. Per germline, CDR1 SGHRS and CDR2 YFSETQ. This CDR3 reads CASSLEVSGHEQFF. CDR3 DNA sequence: TGCGCCAGCAGCTTGGAGGTTAGCGGCCATGAGCAGTTCTTC.

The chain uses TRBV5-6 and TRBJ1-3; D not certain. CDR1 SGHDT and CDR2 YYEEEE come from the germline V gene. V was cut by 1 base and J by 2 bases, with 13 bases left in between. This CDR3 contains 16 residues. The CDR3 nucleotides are TGTGCCAGCAGCTTGCTTAGAGACATAACTGGAAACACCATATATTTT. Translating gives CASSLLRDITGNTIYF.

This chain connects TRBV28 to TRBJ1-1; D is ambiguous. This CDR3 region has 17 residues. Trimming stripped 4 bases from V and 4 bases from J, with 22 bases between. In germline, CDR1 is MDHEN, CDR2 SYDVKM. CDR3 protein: CASSSPRDPKPGTEAFF. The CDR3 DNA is TGTGCCAGCAGTTCCCCCCGAGACCCCAAACCAGGCACTGAAGCTTTCTTT.

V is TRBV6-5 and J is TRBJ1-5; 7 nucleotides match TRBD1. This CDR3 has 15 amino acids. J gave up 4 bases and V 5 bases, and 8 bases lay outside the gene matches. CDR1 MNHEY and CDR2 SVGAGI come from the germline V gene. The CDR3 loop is CASSPYEGANQPQHF. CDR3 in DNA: TGTGCCAGCAGTCCGTATGAGGGGGCTAATCAGCCCCAGCATTTT.

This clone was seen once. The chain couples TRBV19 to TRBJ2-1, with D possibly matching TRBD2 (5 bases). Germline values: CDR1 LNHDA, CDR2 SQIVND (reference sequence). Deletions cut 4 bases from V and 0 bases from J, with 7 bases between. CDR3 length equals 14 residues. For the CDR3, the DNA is TGTGCCAGTAGTAGCACTAGCTCCTACAATGAGCAGTTCTTC. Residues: CASSSTSSYNEQFF.

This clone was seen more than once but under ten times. The CDR3 loop is CAWTSGANVLTF. The CDR3 nucleotides read TGTGCCTGGACGTCGGGGGCCAACGTCCTGACTTTC. The V and J genes are TRBV30 and TRBJ2-6, with D uncertain. Germline V gene data show CDR1 as GTSNPN and CDR2 as SVGIG (reference sequence). Trimming took off 4 bases at V and 4 bases at J, with 5 bases between the two ends. The CDR3 is made up of 12 amino acids. The full variable domain, rest sourced from reference TRBV30 and TRBJ2-6, is SQTIHQWPATLVQPVGSPLSLECTVEGTSNPNLYWYRQAAGRGLQLLFYSVGIGQISSEVPQNLSASRPQDRQFILSSKKLLLSDSGFYLCAWTSGANVLTFGAGSRLTVL.

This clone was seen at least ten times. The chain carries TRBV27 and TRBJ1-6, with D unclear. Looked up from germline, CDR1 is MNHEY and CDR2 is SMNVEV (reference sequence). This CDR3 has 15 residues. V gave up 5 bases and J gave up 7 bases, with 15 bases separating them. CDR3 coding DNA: TGTGCCAGCAGTCCTAGTAGAGTTGGGAATTCACCCCTCCACTTT. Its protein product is CASSPSRVGNSPLHF.

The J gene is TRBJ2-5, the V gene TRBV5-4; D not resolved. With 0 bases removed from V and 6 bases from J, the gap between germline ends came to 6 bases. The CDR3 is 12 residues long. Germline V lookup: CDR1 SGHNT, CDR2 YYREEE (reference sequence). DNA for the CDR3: TGTGCCAGCAGCTTGGACTCGAAGACCCAGTACTTC. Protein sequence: CASSLDSKTQYF. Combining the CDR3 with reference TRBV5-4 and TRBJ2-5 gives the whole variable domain ETGVTQSPTHLIKTRGQQVTLRCSSQSGHNTVSWYQQALGQGPQFIFQYYREEENGRGNFPPRFSGLQFPNYSSELNVNALELDDSALYLCASSLDSKTQYFGPGTRLLVL.

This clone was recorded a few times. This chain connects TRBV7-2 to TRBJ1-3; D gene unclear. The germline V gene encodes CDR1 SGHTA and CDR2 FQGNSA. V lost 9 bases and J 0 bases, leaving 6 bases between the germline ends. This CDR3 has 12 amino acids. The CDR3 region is CASRGSGNTIYF. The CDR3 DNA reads TGTGCCAGTCGGGGCTCTGGAAACACCATATATTTT.

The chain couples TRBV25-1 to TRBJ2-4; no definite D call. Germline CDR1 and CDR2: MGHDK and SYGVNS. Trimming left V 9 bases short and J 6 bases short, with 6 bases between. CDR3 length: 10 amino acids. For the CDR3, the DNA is TGTGCCAGTCTCGGAAACATTCAGTACTTC. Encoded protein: CASLGNIQYF.

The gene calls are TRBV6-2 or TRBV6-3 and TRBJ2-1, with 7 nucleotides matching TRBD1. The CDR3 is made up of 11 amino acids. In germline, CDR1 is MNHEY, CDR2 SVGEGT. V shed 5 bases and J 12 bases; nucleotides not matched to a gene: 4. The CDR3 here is CASSDRDRQFF. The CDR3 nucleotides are TGTGCCAGCAGTGATAGGGACAGGCAGTTCTTC.